The present TCR beta chain was sequenced within a study of T-cell reconstitution after alpha-beta-depleted transplantation in children. Study-wide findings and caveats: From surviving recipient T cells and thymic progenitors came the high day-60 TCRbeta diversity observed in some patients. Expanded graft clones numbering several hundred reportedly gave rise to alpha-beta T cells about two months after transplant. A year had passed since transplant, and T-cell counts and diversity by then came mostly from newly produced T cells.

Library preparation (for TCRbeta) was performed with unique molecular identifiers. Using its own MiXCR run on the PCR reads, TCRdb lists one record per CDR3 protein. The table lists some 140,000 distinct CDR3 sequences, about a tenth of them singletons. In the case of this clonotype: Its antigen is still unknown.

Sequenced material: PBMCs, mostly from graft donor cells, taken 180 days after TCRalphabeta/CD19-depleted stem cell transplant. The TCR was taken from a girl less than two years old who had a stem cell transplant for combined immunodeficiency, so the T cells may come from the graft donor.

The CDR3 region is CSAVTGPNQPQHF. In nucleotides, the CDR3 is TGCAGTGCTGTGACAGGACCAAATCAGCCCCAGCATTTT. The rearrangement joins TRBV20-1 to TRBJ1-5; possible D gene TRBD1, 6 bases. The CDR3 runs to 13 residues. Trimming took off 5 bases at V and 4 bases at J, with 12 bases between the two ends. CDR1 and CDR2 from the germline V gene are DFQATT and SNEGSKA (reference sequence).